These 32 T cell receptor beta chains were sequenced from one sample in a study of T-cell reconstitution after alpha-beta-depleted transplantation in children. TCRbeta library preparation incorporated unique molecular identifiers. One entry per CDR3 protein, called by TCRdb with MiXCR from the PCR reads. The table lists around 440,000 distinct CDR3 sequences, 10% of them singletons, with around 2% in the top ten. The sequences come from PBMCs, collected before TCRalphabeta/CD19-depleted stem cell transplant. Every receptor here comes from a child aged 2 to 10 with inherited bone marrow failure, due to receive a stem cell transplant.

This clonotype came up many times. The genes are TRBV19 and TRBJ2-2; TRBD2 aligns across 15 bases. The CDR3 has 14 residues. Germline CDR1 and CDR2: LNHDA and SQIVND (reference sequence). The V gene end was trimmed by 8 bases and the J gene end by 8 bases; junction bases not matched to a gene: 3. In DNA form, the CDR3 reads TGTGCCAGTCGGACTAGCGGGAGGGCTGGGGAGCTGTTTTTT. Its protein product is CASRTSGRAGELFF.

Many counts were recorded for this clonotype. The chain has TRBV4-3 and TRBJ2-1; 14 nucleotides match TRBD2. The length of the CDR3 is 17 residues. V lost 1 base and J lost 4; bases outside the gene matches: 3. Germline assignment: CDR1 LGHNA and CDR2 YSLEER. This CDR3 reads CASSQGGLAGDYNEQFF. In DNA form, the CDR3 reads TGCGCCAGCAGCCAAGGGGGACTAGCGGGAGATTACAATGAGCAGTTCTTC.

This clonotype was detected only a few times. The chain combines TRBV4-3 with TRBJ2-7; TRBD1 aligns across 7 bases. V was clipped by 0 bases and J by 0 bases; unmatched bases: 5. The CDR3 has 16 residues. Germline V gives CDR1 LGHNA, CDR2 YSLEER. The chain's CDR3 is CASSQEWTGLSYEQYF. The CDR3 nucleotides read TGCGCCAGCAGCCAAGAGTGGACAGGCCTCTCCTACGAGCAGTACTTC.

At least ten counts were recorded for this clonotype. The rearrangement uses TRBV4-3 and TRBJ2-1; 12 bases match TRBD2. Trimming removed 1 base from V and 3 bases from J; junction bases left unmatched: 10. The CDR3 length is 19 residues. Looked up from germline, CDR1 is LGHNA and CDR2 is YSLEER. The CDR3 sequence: CASSQGWLAGGPYYNEQFF. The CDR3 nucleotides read TGCGCCAGCAGCCAAGGGTGGCTAGCGGGAGGGCCCTACTACAATGAGCAGTTCTTC.

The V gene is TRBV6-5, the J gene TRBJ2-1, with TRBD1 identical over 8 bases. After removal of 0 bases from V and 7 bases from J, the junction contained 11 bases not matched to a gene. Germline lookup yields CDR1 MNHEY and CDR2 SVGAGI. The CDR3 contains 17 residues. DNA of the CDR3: TGTGCCAGCAGTTACTCTGGCCCGGGACAGGTCCTTAATGAGCAGTTCTTC. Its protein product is CASSYSGPGQVLNEQFF.

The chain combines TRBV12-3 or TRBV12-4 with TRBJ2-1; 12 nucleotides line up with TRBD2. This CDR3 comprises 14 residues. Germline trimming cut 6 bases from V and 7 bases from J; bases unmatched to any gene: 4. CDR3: CASRRLAGENEQFF. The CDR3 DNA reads TGTGCCAGCAGGAGACTAGCGGGAGAGAATGAGCAGTTCTTC.

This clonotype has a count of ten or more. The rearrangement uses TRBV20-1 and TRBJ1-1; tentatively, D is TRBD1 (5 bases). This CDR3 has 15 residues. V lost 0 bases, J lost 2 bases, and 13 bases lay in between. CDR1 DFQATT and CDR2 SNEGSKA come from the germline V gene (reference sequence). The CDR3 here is CSAREGGHTNTEAFF. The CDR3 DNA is TGCAGTGCTAGAGAGGGTGGACATACTAACACTGAAGCTTTCTTT.

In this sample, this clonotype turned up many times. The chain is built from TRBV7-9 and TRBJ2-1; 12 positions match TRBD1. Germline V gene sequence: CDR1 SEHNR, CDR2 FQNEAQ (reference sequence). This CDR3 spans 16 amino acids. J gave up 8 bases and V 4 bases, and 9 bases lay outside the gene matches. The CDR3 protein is CASSSLRDRGQDEQFF. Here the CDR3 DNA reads TGTGCCAGCAGCTCCCTGCGGGACAGGGGGCAGGATGAGCAGTTCTTC.

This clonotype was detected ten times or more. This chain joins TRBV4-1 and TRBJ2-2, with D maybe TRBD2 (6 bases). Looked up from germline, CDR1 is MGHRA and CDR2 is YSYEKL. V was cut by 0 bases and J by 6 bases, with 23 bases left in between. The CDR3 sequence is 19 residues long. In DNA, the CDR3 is TGCGCCAGCAGCCAAGATCCTGGGATGGAAGCTAGCGTCGCCGGGGAGCTGTTTTTT. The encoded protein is CASSQDPGMEASVAGELFF.

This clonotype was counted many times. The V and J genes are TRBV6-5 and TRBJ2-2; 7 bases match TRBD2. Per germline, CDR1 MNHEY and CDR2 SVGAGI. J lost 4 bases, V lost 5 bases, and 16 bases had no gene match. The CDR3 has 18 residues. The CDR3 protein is CASSLLAPRTFSTGELFF. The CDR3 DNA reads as TGTGCCAGCAGTCTACTAGCGCCAAGAACATTTTCCACCGGGGAGCTGTTTTTT.

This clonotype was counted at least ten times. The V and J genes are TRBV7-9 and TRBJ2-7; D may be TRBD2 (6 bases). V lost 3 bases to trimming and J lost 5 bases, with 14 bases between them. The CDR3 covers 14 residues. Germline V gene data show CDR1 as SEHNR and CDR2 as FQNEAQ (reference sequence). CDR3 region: CASSFLGGTHEQYF. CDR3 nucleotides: TGTGCCAGCAGCTTCTTGGGCGGGACCCACGAGCAGTACTTC.

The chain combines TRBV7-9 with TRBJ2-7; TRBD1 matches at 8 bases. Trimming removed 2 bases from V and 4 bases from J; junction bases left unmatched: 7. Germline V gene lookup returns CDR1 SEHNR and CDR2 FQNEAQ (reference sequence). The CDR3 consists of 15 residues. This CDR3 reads CASSLYEQGEYEQYF. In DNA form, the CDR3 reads TGTGCCAGCAGCTTATACGAACAGGGGGAATACGAGCAGTACTTC.

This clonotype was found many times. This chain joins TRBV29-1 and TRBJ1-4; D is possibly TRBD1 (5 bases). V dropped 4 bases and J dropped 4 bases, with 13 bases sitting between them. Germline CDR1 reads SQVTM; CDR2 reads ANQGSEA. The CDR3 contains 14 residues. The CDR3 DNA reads TGCAGCGTTGTGGGGACGGACCTTAATGAAAAACTGTTTTTT. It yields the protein CSVVGTDLNEKLFF.

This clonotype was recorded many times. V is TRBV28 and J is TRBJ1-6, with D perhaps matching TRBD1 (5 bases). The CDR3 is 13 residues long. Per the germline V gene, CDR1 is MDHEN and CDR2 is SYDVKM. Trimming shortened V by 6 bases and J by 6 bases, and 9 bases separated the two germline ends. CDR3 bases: TGTGCCAGCAGCTTAAGGGGTAATTCACCCCTCCACTTT. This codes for CASSLRGNSPLHF. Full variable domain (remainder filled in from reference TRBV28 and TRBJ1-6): DVKVTQSSRYLVKRTGEKVFLECVQDMDHENMFWYRQDPGLGLRLIYFSYDVKMKEKGDIPEGYSVSREKKERFSLILESASTNQTSMYLCASSLRGNSPLHFGNGTRLTVT.

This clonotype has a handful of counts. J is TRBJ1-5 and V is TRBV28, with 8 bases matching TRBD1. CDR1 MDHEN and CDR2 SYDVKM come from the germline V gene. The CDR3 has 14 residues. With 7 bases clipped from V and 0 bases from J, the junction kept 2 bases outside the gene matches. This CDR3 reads CASTTGVSNQPQHF. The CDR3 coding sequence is TGTGCCAGCACGACAGGGGTTAGCAATCAGCCCCAGCATTTT. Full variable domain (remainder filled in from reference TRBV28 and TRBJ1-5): DVKVTQSSRYLVKRTGEKVFLECVQDMDHENMFWYRQDPGLGLRLIYFSYDVKMKEKGDIPEGYSVSREKKERFSLILESASTNQTSMYLCASTTGVSNQPQHFGDGTRLSIL.

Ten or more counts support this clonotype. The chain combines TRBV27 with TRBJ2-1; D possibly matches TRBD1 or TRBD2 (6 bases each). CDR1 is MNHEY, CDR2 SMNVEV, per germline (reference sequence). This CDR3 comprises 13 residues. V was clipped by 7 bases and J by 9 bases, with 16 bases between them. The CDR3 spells CASTGAGNVEQFF. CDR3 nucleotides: TGTGCCAGCACGGGGGCAGGGAACGTTGAGCAGTTCTTC.

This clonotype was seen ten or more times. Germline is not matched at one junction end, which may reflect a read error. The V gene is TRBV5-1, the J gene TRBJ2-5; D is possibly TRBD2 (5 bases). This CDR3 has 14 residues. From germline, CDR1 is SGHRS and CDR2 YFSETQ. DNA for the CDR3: TGTGCCAGCAGCTTAACAGCGGTCCAAGAGACCCAGTACTTC. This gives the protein CASSLTAVQETQYF. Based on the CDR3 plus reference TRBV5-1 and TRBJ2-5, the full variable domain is KAGVTQTPRYLIKTRGQQVTLSCSPISGHRSVSWYQQTPGQGLQFLFEYFSETQRNKGNFPGRFSGRQFSNSRSEMNVSTLELGDSALYLCASSLTAVQETQYFGPGTRLLVL.

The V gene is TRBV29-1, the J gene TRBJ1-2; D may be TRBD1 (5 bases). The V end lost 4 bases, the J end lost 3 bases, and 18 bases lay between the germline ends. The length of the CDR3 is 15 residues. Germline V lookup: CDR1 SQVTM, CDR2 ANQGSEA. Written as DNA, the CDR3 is TGCAGCGTTGCCGTCGGCGGCACAGGCGACTATGGCTACACCTTC. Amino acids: CSVAVGGTGDYGYTF. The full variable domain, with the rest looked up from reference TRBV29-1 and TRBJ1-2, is SAVISQKPSRDICQRGTSLTIQCQVDSQVTMMFWYRQQPGQSLTLIATANQGSEATYESGFVIDKFPISRPNLTFSTLTVSNMSPEDSSIYLCSVAVGGTGDYGYTFGSGTRLTVV.

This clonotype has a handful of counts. The CDR3 loop reads CASSYSRTLSGNTIYF. Here the CDR3 DNA reads TGTGCCAGCAGTTACTCTCGGACCCTCTCTGGAAACACCATATATTTT. The chain employs TRBV6-5 and TRBJ1-3; D uncertain. Germline V gives CDR1 MNHEY, CDR2 SVGAGI. Trimming cost V 0 bases and J 0 bases, with 9 bases left between them. The CDR3 totals 16 residues.

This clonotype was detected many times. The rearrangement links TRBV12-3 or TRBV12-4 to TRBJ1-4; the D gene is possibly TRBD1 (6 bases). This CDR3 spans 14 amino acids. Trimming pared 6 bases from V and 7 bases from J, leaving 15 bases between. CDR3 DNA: TGTGCCAGCAGCAGGCGGACAGCGGGTGAAAAACTGTTTTTT. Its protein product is CASSRRTAGEKLFF.

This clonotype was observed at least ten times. CDR3: CASSTSGTSPYNEQFF. CDR3 DNA: TGTGCCAGCAGTACTTCCGGGACTAGTCCCTACAATGAGCAGTTCTTC. This sequence joins TRBV27 and TRBJ2-1, with TRBD2 identical over 8 bases. V lost 5 bases to trimming and J lost 2 bases; unmatched junction nucleotides: 8. CDR1 and CDR2 (germline): MNHEY, SMNVEV (reference sequence). The CDR3 runs to 16 residues.

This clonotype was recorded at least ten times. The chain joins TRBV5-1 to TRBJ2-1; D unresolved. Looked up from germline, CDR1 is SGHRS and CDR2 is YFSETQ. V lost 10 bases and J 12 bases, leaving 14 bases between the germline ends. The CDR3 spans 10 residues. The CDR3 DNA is TGCGCCCCGGATCCTGGTAGGCAGTTCTTC. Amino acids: CAPDPGRQFF.

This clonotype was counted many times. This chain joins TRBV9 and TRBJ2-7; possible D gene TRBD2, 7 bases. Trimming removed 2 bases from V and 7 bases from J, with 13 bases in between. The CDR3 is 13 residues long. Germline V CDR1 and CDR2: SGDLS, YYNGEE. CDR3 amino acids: CASSVLGGEEQYF. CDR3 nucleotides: TGTGCCAGCAGCGTCCTAGGGGGGGAAGAGCAGTACTTC.

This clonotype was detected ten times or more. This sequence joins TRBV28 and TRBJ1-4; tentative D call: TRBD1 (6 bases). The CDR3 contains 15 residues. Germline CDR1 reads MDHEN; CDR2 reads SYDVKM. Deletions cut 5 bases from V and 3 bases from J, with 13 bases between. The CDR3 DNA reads TGTGCCAGCAGTCCGATCGGACAGCCTAATGAAAAACTGTTTTTT. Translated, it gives CASSPIGQPNEKLFF.

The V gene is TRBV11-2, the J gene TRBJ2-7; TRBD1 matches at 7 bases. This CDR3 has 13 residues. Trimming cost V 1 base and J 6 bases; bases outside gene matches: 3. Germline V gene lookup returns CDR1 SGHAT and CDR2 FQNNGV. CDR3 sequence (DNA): TGTGCCAGCAGCTTAGCGCAGGGGGTCGAGCAGTACTTC. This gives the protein CASSLAQGVEQYF. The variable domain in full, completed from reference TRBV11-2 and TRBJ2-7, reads EAGVAQSPRYKIIEKRQSVAFWCNPISGHATLYWYQQILGQGPKLLIQFQNNGVVDDSQLPKDRFSAERLKGVDSTLKIQPAKLEDSAVYLCASSLAQGVEQYFGPGTRLTVT.

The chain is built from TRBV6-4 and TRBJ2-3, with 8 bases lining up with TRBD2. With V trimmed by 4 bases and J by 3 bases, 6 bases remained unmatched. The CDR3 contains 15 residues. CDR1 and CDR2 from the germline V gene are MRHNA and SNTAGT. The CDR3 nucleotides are TGTGCCAGCAGTGCAACGGGAGGGCCAACAGATACGCAGTATTTT. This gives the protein CASSATGGPTDTQYF.

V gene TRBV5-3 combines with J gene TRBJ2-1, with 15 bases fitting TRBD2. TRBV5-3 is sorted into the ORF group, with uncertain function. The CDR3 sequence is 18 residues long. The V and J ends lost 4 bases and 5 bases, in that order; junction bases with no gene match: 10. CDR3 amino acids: CARSLGLAGGLNHNEQFF. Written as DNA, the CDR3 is TGTGCCAGAAGCCTAGGACTAGCGGGAGGGCTTAATCACAATGAGCAGTTCTTC.

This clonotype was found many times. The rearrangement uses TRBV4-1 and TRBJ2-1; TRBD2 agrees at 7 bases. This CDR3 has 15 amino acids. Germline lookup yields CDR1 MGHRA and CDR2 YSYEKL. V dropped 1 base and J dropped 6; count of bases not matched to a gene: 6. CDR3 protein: CASSQAASGGNEQFF. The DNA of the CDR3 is TGCGCCAGCAGCCAAGCCGCCTCGGGGGGCAATGAGCAGTTCTTC.

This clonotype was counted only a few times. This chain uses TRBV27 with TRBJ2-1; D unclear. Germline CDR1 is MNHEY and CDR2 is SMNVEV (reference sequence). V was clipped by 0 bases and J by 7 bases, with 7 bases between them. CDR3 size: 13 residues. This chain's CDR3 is CASSLSARNEQFF. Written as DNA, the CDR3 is TGTGCCAGCAGTTTATCGGCCAGGAATGAGCAGTTCTTC.

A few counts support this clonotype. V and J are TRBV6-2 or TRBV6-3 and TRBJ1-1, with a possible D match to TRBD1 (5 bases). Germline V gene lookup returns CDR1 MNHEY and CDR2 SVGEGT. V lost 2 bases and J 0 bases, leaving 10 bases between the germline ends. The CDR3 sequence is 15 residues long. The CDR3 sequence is CASSYAGQVNTEAFF. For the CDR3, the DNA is TGTGCCAGCAGTTACGCAGGGCAGGTGAACACTGAAGCTTTCTTT.

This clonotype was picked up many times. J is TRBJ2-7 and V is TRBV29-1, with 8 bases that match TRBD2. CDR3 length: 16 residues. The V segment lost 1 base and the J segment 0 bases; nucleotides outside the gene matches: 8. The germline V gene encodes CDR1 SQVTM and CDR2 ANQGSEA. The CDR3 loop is CSVEVGAGGLSYEQYF. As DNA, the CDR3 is TGCAGCGTTGAAGTTGGGGCGGGGGGACTCTCCTACGAGCAGTACTTC.

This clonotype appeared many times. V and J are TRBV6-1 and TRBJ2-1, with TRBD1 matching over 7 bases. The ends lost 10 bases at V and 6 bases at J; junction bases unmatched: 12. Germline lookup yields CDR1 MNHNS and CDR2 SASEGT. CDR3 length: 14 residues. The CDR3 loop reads CATGGPTPANEQFF. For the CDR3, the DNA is TGTGCCACAGGGGGACCAACCCCGGCCAATGAGCAGTTCTTC.